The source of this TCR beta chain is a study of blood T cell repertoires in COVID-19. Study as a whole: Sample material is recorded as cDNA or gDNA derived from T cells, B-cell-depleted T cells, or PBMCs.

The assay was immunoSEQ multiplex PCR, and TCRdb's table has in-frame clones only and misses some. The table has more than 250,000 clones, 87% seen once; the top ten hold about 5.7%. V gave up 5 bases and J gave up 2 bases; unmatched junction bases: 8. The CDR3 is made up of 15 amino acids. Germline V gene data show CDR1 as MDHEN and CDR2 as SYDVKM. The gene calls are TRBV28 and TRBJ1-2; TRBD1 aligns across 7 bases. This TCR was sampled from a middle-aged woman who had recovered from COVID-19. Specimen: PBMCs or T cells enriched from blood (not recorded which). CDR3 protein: CASSTQTTGNYGYTF. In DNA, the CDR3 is TGTGCCAGCAGTACGCAAACGACAGGGAACTATGGCTACACCTTC.